A single sample is the source of the 16 T cell receptor beta chains below, sequenced in a study of CD8+ T cells in alopecia areata. Indicated treatment: oral pan-JAK inhibitor, 5-10 mg twice daily. Once RNA had been extracted, it was reverse transcribed into cDNA to act as the sequencing template. Libraries were prepared by immunoSEQ multiplex PCR; TCRdb keeps only in-frame clonotypes and omits some of them. The table lists 200,000 to 250,000 clones, about 58% of them singletons, with 1.6% in the top ten. Source: CD4+ T cells sorted from blood, taken at week 4, from a patient treated with tofacitinib. These receptors were collected from a human donor with alopecia areata.

This clone has just one count. This sequence joins TRBV30 and TRBJ1-2, with D tentatively TRBD1 (6 bases). The CDR3 loop spans 13 amino acids. V was shortened by 0 bases and J by 8 bases, with 13 bases between the two germline ends. Germline V gene data show CDR1 as GTSNPN and CDR2 as SVGIG (reference sequence). CDR3 in DNA: TGTGCCTGGAGTGTGGGGGCTGGAGGAGGCTACACCTTC. Translated, it gives CAWSVGAGGGYTF.

In its sample, this clone was seen once. The rearrangement joins TRBV29-1 to TRBJ2-2; 9 bases map to TRBD1. Germline-derived CDR1 and CDR2 are SQVTM and ANQGSEA. The V segment lost 7 bases and the J segment 3 bases; nucleotides outside the gene matches: 6. CDR3 length: 14 residues. CDR3 protein: CSAGTGSYTGELFF. CDR3 nucleotides: TGCAGCGCCGGGACAGGGTCATACACCGGGGAGCTGTTTTTT.

V is TRBV29-1 and J is TRBJ2-7; 8 nucleotides agree with TRBD1. Germline loops: CDR1 SQVTM, CDR2 ANQGSEA. V dropped 5 bases and J dropped 7; count of bases not matched to a gene: 16. The CDR3 extends over 15 amino acids. The CDR3 sequence is CSVLETGVGPREQYF. The CDR3 DNA is TGCAGCGTTTTGGAGACAGGGGTAGGCCCTCGGGAGCAGTACTTC.

The genes are TRBV30 and TRBJ1-6; the D gene is possibly TRBD1 (6 bases). The CDR3 spans 17 residues. Trimming removed 4 bases at V and 5 bases at J, with 21 bases between. Germline assignment: CDR1 GTSNPN and CDR2 SVGIG (reference sequence). The CDR3 DNA is TGTGCCTGGACCCGCCCGGGGGGCCAAACACATAATTCACCCCTCCACTTT. Amino acids: CAWTRPGGQTHNSPLHF.

A single count supports this clone. V gene TRBV7-6 combines with J gene TRBJ1-6; 9 bases fit TRBD1. Trimming cost V 5 bases and J 7 bases; bases outside gene matches: 15. The CDR3 length is 18 residues. Germline values: CDR1 SGHVS, CDR2 FNYEAQ. CDR3 in amino acids: CASSPQDRGKIRNSPLHF. In nucleotides, the CDR3 is TGTGCCAGCAGCCCTCAAGACAGGGGGAAAATACGGAATTCACCCCTCCACTTT.

This clone has just a few counts. DNA for the CDR3: TGTGCCAGCAGTCCGGACAGGGAGTCCCCCTACGAGCAGTACTTC. Translation: CASSPDRESPYEQYF. The chain couples TRBV27 to TRBJ2-7; TRBD1 matches 8 bases. CDR1 and CDR2 from the germline V gene are MNHEY and SMNVEV (reference sequence). The CDR3 spans 15 residues. Trimming took 5 bases from V and 2 from J; bases not matched to a gene: 8.

This clone has just a few counts. The chain carries TRBV15 and TRBJ1-6; maybe TRBD1 (5 bases). Trimming stripped 3 bases from V and 9 bases from J, with 9 bases between. Germline V gives CDR1 LNHNV, CDR2 YYDKDF (reference sequence). There are 13 residues in the CDR3. CDR3 amino acids: CATSSLQGSPLHF. DNA of the CDR3: TGTGCCACCAGCAGTCTGCAGGGTTCACCCCTCCACTTT.

The chain joins TRBV27 to TRBJ1-2; no firm D call. V was shortened by 0 bases and J by 7 bases, with 18 bases between the two germline ends. Germline CDR1 and CDR2: MNHEY and SMNVEV (reference sequence). The CDR3 spans 16 residues. The CDR3 nucleotides read TGTGCCAGCAGTTTATCTACCCGCCCGCCCCTAGTTGGCTACACCTTC. It encodes CASSLSTRPPLVGYTF.

J is TRBJ2-7 and V is TRBV19, with 8 positions matching TRBD1. The CDR3 is made up of 14 amino acids. Germline trimming cut 7 bases from V and 4 bases from J; bases unmatched to any gene: 9. The germline CDR1 and CDR2 sequences are LNHDA and SQIVND (reference sequence). In DNA, the CDR3 is TGTGCCAGTACCGGGACAGGAGAGAGTTACGAGCAGTACTTC. Translation: CASTGTGESYEQYF.

This clone was picked up a small number of times. The rearrangement joins TRBV7-9 to TRBJ2-7, with 10 bases aligning to TRBD1. The CDR3 has 14 amino acids. V lost 4 bases to trimming and J lost 3 bases; unmatched junction nucleotides: 3. CDR1 SEHNR and CDR2 FQNEAQ come from the germline V gene (reference sequence). Written as DNA, the CDR3 is TGTGCCAGCAGCTCACGGACAGGGGGCTACGAGCAGTACTTC. Translated, it gives CASSSRTGGYEQYF.

The table lists this clone with a few counts. CDR3 loop: CSVEDMSSYNEQFF. The CDR3 region has the DNA TGCAGCGTTGAAGATATGTCTTCCTACAATGAGCAGTTCTTC. The chain is built from TRBV29-1 and TRBJ2-1; D gene ambiguous. Germline V gene data show CDR1 as SQVTM and CDR2 as ANQGSEA. Trimming took 0 bases from V and 1 from J, leaving 7 bases between them. The length of the CDR3 is 14 residues.

This clone was seen only a few times. Different DNA sequences within this sample yield the same CDR3. The V and J genes are TRBV11-3 and TRBJ1-5; TRBD1 is a possible D gene (6 bases). The CDR3 consists of 12 residues. V was pared by 6 bases and J by 7 bases, with 10 bases between. Germline V gene lookup returns CDR1 SGHNT and CDR2 YENEEA. CDR3 bases: TGTGCCAGCAGTCATGGGGGCCAGCCCCAGCATTTT. This encodes CASSHGGQPQHF.

The sample holds a few counts of this clone. The V and J genes are TRBV2 and TRBJ2-3; no reliable D call. V was pared by 6 bases and J by 6 bases, with 13 bases between. The CDR3 extends over 13 amino acids. Germline V CDR1 and CDR2: SNHLY, FYNNEI. The CDR3 DNA reads TGTGCCAGCAGCGCAACCACCTCGGATACGCAGTATTTT. It encodes CASSATTSDTQYF.

This chain links TRBV30 with TRBJ1-2; the D is unclear. The CDR3 is made up of 13 amino acids. The V gene's germline CDR1 is GTSNPN and CDR2 SVGIG (reference sequence). Between the trimmed V and J ends, which lost 0 bases and 2 bases, there was a span of 7 bases. CDR3 DNA: TGTGCCTGGAGTGTAGCTACAAACTATGGCTACACCTTC. This encodes CAWSVATNYGYTF.

V usage is TRBV25-1 and J usage is TRBJ2-7; maybe TRBD2 (6 bases). The length of the CDR3 is 12 residues. The V end was cut by 7 bases, the J end by 6 bases, with 13 bases between. Germline CDR1 reads MGHDK; CDR2 reads SYGVNS. The CDR3 loop is CASMDYSGEQYF. The CDR3, as DNA: TGTGCCAGCATGGACTACTCGGGCGAGCAGTACTTC.

This chain uses TRBV10-3 with TRBJ2-7, with a tentative D call TRBD1 (6 bases). The germline V gene has CDR1 ENHRY and CDR2 SYGVKD. Trimming cost V 5 bases and J 4 bases, with 15 bases left between them. This CDR3 has 14 residues. DNA of the CDR3: TGTGCCATCAGTCAGGGACAATTCCAATACGAGCAGTACTTC. This gives the protein CAISQGQFQYEQYF.